Listed below are T cell receptor beta chains from one sample, sequenced in a study of PD-1 blockade in classical Hodgkin lymphoma. Only in-frame clones appear in the TCRdb table, and some are missing; sequencing was by immunoSEQ multiplex PCR. The data show 55,000 to 75,000 clones, 71% seen once. This material consisted of peripheral blood mononuclear cells (PBMCs), taken before the second cycle of nivolumab. Source of these receptors: a human donor with classical Hodgkin lymphoma. The CDR3 runs from the conserved cysteine through the conserved F or W. Each record gives: J gene, clone size, V gene, D gene, CDR3 DNA, CDR3 protein. D genes are given only for firm matches. A clone size is listed for some rows: how often the clone was seen (once, few, many), or a class if it is expanded.

TRBJ1-1	NA	TRBV28	NA	TGTGCCAGCAGTTTAACACTGATGAACACTGAAGCTTTCTTT	CASSLTLMNTEAFF
TRBJ2-3	NA	TRBV5-6	NA	TGTGCCAGCATCTTCATCGGGAGCTTCCGCAGCACAGATACGCAGTATTTT	CASIFIGSFRSTDTQYF
TRBJ2-2	once	TRBV4-2	NA	TGTGCCAGCTACGGCCCCTCGGGGGAGCTGTTTTTT	CASYGPSGELFF
TRBJ1-4	once	TRBV9	NA	TGTGCCAGCAGCCCCCTGATGGGGACTAATGAAAAACTGTTTTTT	CASSPLMGTNEKLFF
TRBJ2-1	few	TRBV11-3	NA	TGTGCCAGCAGTCTCGACAGGAGCTCCTACAATGAGCAGTTCTTC	CASSLDRSSYNEQFF
TRBJ1-5	NA	TRBV6-5	NA	TGTGCCAGCAGCCCCCTGGCCTATCAGCCCCAGCATTTT	CASSPLAYQPQHF
TRBJ1-1	NA	TRBV6-5	TRBD1	TGTGCCAGCAGTTACTCCCGACAGGGTAAGGCTTTCTTT	CASSYSRQGKAFF
TRBJ1-2	NA	TRBV6-6	NA	TGTGCCAGCAGTAACTCTCTGACTACCTATGGCTACACCTTC	CASSNSLTTYGYTF
TRBJ1-1	NA	TRBV9	NA	TGTGCCAGCAGCGTCGGGACGGGCCCTTTGAACACTGAAGCTTTCTTT	CASSVGTGPLNTEAFF
TRBJ1-1	NA	TRBV27	NA	TGTGCCAGCAGTTTCTGGGCGAACACTGAAGCTTTCTTT	CASSFWANTEAFF
TRBJ1-2	NA	TRBV7-8	NA	TGTGCCAGCAGCTTAGTCGGGGATCATGATGGCTACACCTTC	CASSLVGDHDGYTF
TRBJ2-6	NA	TRBV30	NA	TGTGCCTGGAGTGTGGGGAGTGGGGCCAACGTCCTGACTTTC	CAWSVGSGANVLTF
TRBJ1-2	few	TRBV28	NA	TGTGCCAGCAGTTTGACGGCGCGTCCTTATGGCTACACCTTC	CASSLTARPYGYTF
TRBJ1-4	NA	TRBV7-8	NA	TGTGCCAGCAGCTTCAGTAGTGAGAAACTGTTTTTT	CASSFSSEKLFF
TRBJ2-2	NA	TRBV27	NA	TGTGCCAGCTGTCCCACCCAGGGGAAGAGAGCCGGGGAGCTGTTTTTT	CASCPTQGKRAGELFF
TRBJ1-1	NA	TRBV5-1	NA	TGCGCCAGCAGGATTGACAGGCCTAACACTGAAGCTTTCTTT	CASRIDRPNTEAFF
TRBJ1-3	NA	TRBV6-6	TRBD1	TGTGCCAGCAGAAAGGGACAGGCCATCTCTGGAAACACCATATATTTT	CASRKGQAISGNTIYF
TRBJ1-6	few	TRBV2	TRBD1	TGTGCCAGCGGTCTTGAAGGGACAGGACCTCTCCACTTT	CASGLEGTGPLHF
TRBJ1-2	NA	TRBV20-1	NA	TGCAGTGCCCCGCTCATCTATGGCTACACCTTC	CSAPLIYGYTF
TRBJ1-2	medium-sized	TRBV27	NA	TGTGCCAGCCACACCGCTAACTATGGCTACACCTTC	CASHTANYGYTF
TRBJ2-7	NA	TRBV27	TRBD2	TGTGCCAGCAGTTCCGAGCGGGAGGGTATCTACGAGCAGTACTTC	CASSSEREGIYEQYF
TRBJ2-2	few	TRBV10-2	NA	TGCGCCAGCAGTCCACAGATCACCGGGGAGCTGTTTTTT	CASSPQITGELFF
TRBJ2-7	few	TRBV2	NA	TGTGCCACTTCCCCGACTAGGGGGGGGGAGTACTTC	CATSPTRGGEYF
TRBJ2-2	NA	TRBV6-5	NA	TGTGCCAGCAAGACATGGAGCACCGGGGAGCTGTTTTTT	CASKTWSTGELFF
TRBJ2-5	NA	TRBV9	TRBD1	TGTGCCAGCAGCCCTCCGCCGGGACAGGGCCAAGAGACCCAGTACTTC	CASSPPPGQGQETQYF
TRBJ1-1	NA	TRBV7-9	NA	TGTGCCAGTAACAGAGAAGGGGGAGGAACTGAAGCTTTCTTT	CASNREGGGTEAFF
TRBJ1-3	NA	TRBV30	NA	TGTGCCTGGAGTGTAGGGAGGTTCGGAAACACCATATATTTT	CAWSVGRFGNTIYF
TRBJ2-5	NA	TRBV13	TRBD2	TGTGCCAGCAGCTTAAGGACTAGCGGGGGAGGAGAGACCCAGTACTTC	CASSLRTSGGGETQYF
TRBJ1-4	NA	TRBV1	NA	TGCACCAGCAGCCAAGCATTACCCGCCTGGCCACAGGGAAATTCTACAACTAATGAAAAACTGTTTTTT	CTSSQALPAWPQGNSTTNEKLFF
TRBJ2-3	NA	TRBV6-1	TRBD2	TGTGCCAGCAGTGAAAGGGTAGCGGGGACGGATACGCAGTATTTT	CASSERVAGTDTQYF
TRBJ2-2	few	TRBV29-1	TRBD2	TGCAGCGCCCGGGGGGGTAACACCGGGGAGCTGTTTTTT	CSARGGNTGELFF
TRBJ1-1	NA	TRBV5-1	NA	TGCGCCAGCAGCTTAGGAGGGGTGAACACTGAAGCTTTCTTT	CASSLGGVNTEAFF
TRBJ2-7	NA	TRBV6-4	NA	TGTGCCAGCATCCCCCGGGAGATCAGAGACTACGAGCAGTACTTC	CASIPREIRDYEQYF
TRBJ2-7	NA	TRBV5-5	TRBD2	TGTGCCAGCAGCCCCGGGGGGGTTGCATTTCGCGAGCAGTACTTC	CASSPGGVAFREQYF
TRBJ2-1	NA	TRBV7-2	TRBD2	TGTGCCAGCAGTACCCGCCCAACTAGCGGGGCCTACAATGAGCAGTTCTTC	CASSTRPTSGAYNEQFF
TRBJ2-5	NA	TRBV5-1	NA	NA	CASSLFGPGRETQYF
TRBJ1-4	once	TRBV2	TRBD1	TGTGCCAGCAATCTAGAAGGACAGGGGGAGGATGAAAAACTGTTTTTT	CASNLEGQGEDEKLFF
TRBJ1-1	NA	TRBV6-5	NA	TGTGCCAGCAGTTACTCGACGGGACTTGAGGCTTTCTTT	CASSYSTGLEAFF
TRBJ2-7	NA	TRBV27	NA	TGTGCCAGCAGTTTAAACAGGGTGGAATACGAGCAGTACTTC	CASSLNRVEYEQYF
TRBJ1-3	NA	TRBV28	TRBD1	TGTGCCAGCTCTTTAAACCTTAGGACAGGGCGGAGAAACACCATATATTTT	CASSLNLRTGRRNTIYF
TRBJ1-6	NA	TRBV6-5	NA	TGTGCCAGCAGCCCCGGACCAGAGAATTCACCCCTCCACTTT	CASSPGPENSPLHF
TRBJ2-1	NA	TRBV11-3	TRBD2	TGTGCCAGCAGGCCGCTAGCGGGATCCGATGAGCAGTTCTTC	CASRPLAGSDEQFF
TRBJ2-3	NA	TRBV6-6	NA	TGTGCCAGCAGTTACGAGGGTAGCACAGATACGCAGTATTTT	CASSYEGSTDTQYF
TRBJ2-5	NA	TRBV6-5	TRBD2	TGTGCCAGCAGTCCCCGGGGGGGGAGGGAGACCCAGTACTTC	CASSPRGGRETQYF
TRBJ1-4	NA	TRBV2	NA	TGTGCCAGCATGGAGGCAGGGGCTGCAACTAATGAAAAACTGTTTTTT	CASMEAGAATNEKLFF
TRBJ1-2	NA	TRBV9	NA	TGTGCCAGCAGCGTAGACAGCTACTATGGCTACACCTTC	CASSVDSYYGYTF
TRBJ2-1	NA	TRBV7-9	NA	TGTGCCAGCAGCCTGACTCCCTTCAATGAGCAGTTCTTC	CASSLTPFNEQFF
TRBJ1-6	NA	TRBV19	NA	TGTGCCAGTAGTCACGGCAGGGACGGGGATTCACCCCTCCACTTT	CASSHGRDGDSPLHF
TRBJ2-7	once	TRBV11-2	NA	TGTGCCAGCAGCATTACTGTGGGACTCTACGAGCAGTACTTC	CASSITVGLYEQYF
TRBJ2-7	NA	TRBV18	TRBD1	TGTGCCAGCTCACCTCGGACAGGGGGCCACGAGCAGTACTTC	CASSPRTGGHEQYF
TRBJ1-3	few	TRBV18	TRBD1	TGTGCCAGCTCACCGCTAGGGGACAGCTCTGGAAACACCATATATTTT	CASSPLGDSSGNTIYF
TRBJ1-1	NA	TRBV6-1	NA	TGTGCCAGCAGAGCAGCCTTGAACACTGAAGCTTTCTTT	CASRAALNTEAFF
TRBJ1-1	NA	TRBV20-1	NA	TGCAGTGCTAGACCGGACACTGAAGCTTTCTTT	CSARPDTEAFF
TRBJ2-1	few	TRBV7-6	NA	TGTGCCAGCAGCCCCCTAACCTACAATGAGCAGTTCTTC	CASSPLTYNEQFF
TRBJ2-5	few	TRBV6-1	NA	TGTGCCAGCAAGGTTCAGGGGGGGAGCCAAGAGACCCAGTACTTC	CASKVQGGSQETQYF
TRBJ1-2	NA	TRBV5-6	TRBD1	TGTGCCAGCAGCTTGGGGACAGGGGGCTACACCTTC	CASSLGTGGYTF
TRBJ2-5	NA	TRBV18	TRBD2	TGTGCCAGCTCACCACAAAGGAGTAGCGGGAGAGAGACCCAGTACTTC	CASSPQRSSGRETQYF